One and the same sample provided the 27 T cell receptor beta chains below, sequenced in a study of Ad26.COV2.S vaccination and SARS-CoV-2 variants. Generated by immunoSEQ multiplex PCR, the TCRdb table keeps only in-frame clones and is missing some. The sample lists 150,000 to 200,000 clones, roughly nine tenths occurring once. The input for sequencing was peripheral blood, taken after recovery from COVID-19. These receptors were taken from a human donor who had recovered from COVID-19.

The J gene is TRBJ2-1, the V gene TRBV30; 11 bases align to TRBD1. Germline loops: CDR1 GTSNPN, CDR2 SVGIG (reference sequence). This CDR3 has 15 residues. V gave up 2 bases and J gave up 2 bases; unmatched junction bases: 2. The CDR3 sequence: CAWSRGQGAYNEQFF. The CDR3 DNA reads as TGTGCCTGGAGTAGGGGACAGGGGGCCTACAATGAGCAGTTCTTC.

J is TRBJ2-7 and V is TRBV19; D is perhaps TRBD1 or TRBD2 (5 bases each). V was pared by 9 bases and J by 6 bases, with 21 bases between. Germline values: CDR1 LNHDA, CDR2 SQIVND (reference sequence). The CDR3 covers 14 residues. In DNA, the CDR3 is TGTGCCAGCAGAGCCGGGACCGGACCTTCCGAGCAGTACTTC. It codes for CASRAGTGPSEQYF. The whole variable domain, remainder taken from reference TRBV19 and TRBJ2-7, is DGGITQSPKYLFRKEGQNVTLSCEQNLNHDAMYWYRQDPGQGLRLIYYSQIVNDFQKGDIAEGYSVSREKKESFPLTVTSAQKNPTAFYLCASRAGTGPSEQYFGPGTRLTVT.

This chain connects TRBV30 to TRBJ1-6, with 9 positions matching TRBD1. Trimming at V came to 4 bases and at J to 7 bases, leaving 5 bases not matched to a gene. Germline lookup yields CDR1 GTSNPN and CDR2 SVGIG (reference sequence). This CDR3 has 14 residues. CDR3 protein: CAWTLTGGNSPLHF. In DNA, the CDR3 is TGTGCCTGGACCCTGACAGGGGGGAATTCACCCCTCCACTTT. The full variable domain, completed using reference TRBV30 and TRBJ1-6, is SQTIHQWPATLVQPVGSPLSLECTVEGTSNPNLYWYRQAAGRGLQLLFYSVGIGQISSEVPQNLSASRPQDRQFILSSKKLLLSDSGFYLCAWTLTGGNSPLHFGNGTRLTVT.

The chain couples TRBV9 to TRBJ2-5; TRBD2 matches 16 bases. CDR1 and CDR2 from the germline V gene are SGDLS and YYNGEE. The CDR3 spans 18 residues. Unmatched junction bases numbered 8, after V lost 2 bases and J lost 4 bases. The CDR3, as DNA: TGTGCCAGCAGCGTCGGGACTAGCGGGGGGGCTAGGTCAGAGACCCAGTACTTC. Translation: CASSVGTSGGARSETQYF.

In this sample, this clone turned up once. The J gene is TRBJ2-3, the V gene TRBV9; TRBD2 matches at 9 bases. Germline V gene data show CDR1 as SGDLS and CDR2 as YYNGEE. The CDR3 runs 15 residues. J lost 5 bases, V lost 0 bases, and 4 bases had no gene match. The CDR3, as DNA: TGTGCCAGCAGCGTAGGAGCGGGGGGCGTAGATACGCAGTATTTT. This encodes CASSVGAGGVDTQYF. Full variable domain (rest looked up from reference TRBV9 and TRBJ2-3): DSGVTQTPKHLITATGQRVTLRCSPRSGDLSVYWYQQSLDQGLQFLIQYYNGEERAKGNILERFSAQQFPDLHSELNLSSLELGDSALYFCASSVGAGGVDTQYFGPGTRLTVL.

V and J are TRBV3-1 (or the pseudogene TRBV3-2) and TRBJ1-1; 7 nucleotides match TRBD1. Unmatched junction bases numbered 10, after V lost 6 bases and J lost 6 bases. The CDR3 is 14 amino acids. Germline V gene sequence: CDR1 LGHDT, CDR2 YNNKEL (reference sequence). The CDR3 nucleotides are TGTGCCAGCAGATACGGGACAGCTCGTTCTGAAGCTTTCTTT. Amino acids: CASRYGTARSEAFF.

This chain uses TRBV6-2 or TRBV6-3 with TRBJ1-5, with 9 bases lining up with TRBD1. Germline V CDR1 and CDR2: MNHEY, SVGEGT. V lost 2 bases to trimming and J lost 2 bases; unmatched junction nucleotides: 4. CDR3 length: 16 amino acids. DNA for the CDR3: TGTGCCAGCAGTTACGGGACAGGGCGAGGCAATCAGCCCCAGCATTTT. Protein sequence: CASSYGTGRGNQPQHF.

The rearrangement joins TRBV20-1 to TRBJ2-5; tentatively, D is TRBD2 (5 bases). This CDR3 is built from 11 residues. The germline V gene encodes CDR1 DFQATT and CDR2 SNEGSKA (reference sequence). V lost 5 bases, J lost 4 bases, and 8 bases lay in between. The CDR3 loop is CSADGGETQYF. In nucleotides, the CDR3 is TGCAGTGCTGACGGAGGAGAGACCCAGTACTTC.

The rearrangement uses TRBV4-2 and TRBJ2-7; 16 bases agree with TRBD2. CDR3 size: 19 residues. Germline CDR1 is LGHNA and CDR2 is YNFKEQ. Trimming cost V 2 bases and J 2 bases; bases outside gene matches: 9. The chain's CDR3 is CASSQIGTSGRGRTYEQYF. The CDR3 coding sequence is TGTGCCAGCAGCCAAATTGGGACTAGCGGGAGGGGAAGGACCTACGAGCAGTACTTC.

This clone was detected a few times. DNA for the CDR3: TGTGCCAGCAGCCCAGGGGGAAGCGCCTACGAGCAGTACTTC. Translation gives CASSPGGSAYEQYF. The rearrangement joins TRBV5-4 to TRBJ2-7, with 7 bases aligning to TRBD1. The CDR3 has 14 amino acids. Looked up from germline, CDR1 is SGHNT and CDR2 is YYREEE (reference sequence). J gave up 2 bases and V 4 bases, and 6 bases lay outside the gene matches.

The genes are TRBV27 and TRBJ1-2, with D possibly TRBD1 on 5 matching bases. The CDR3 extends over 13 amino acids. Trimming removed 3 bases at V and 6 bases at J, with 11 bases between. CDR1 and CDR2 from the germline V gene are MNHEY and SMNVEV (reference sequence). CDR3 bases: TGTGCCAGCAGTTTGGCCGGGGGTCATGGCTACACCTTC. Translated: CASSLAGGHGYTF.

This chain uses TRBV5-1 with TRBJ2-5; TRBD2 agrees at 7 bases. Germline V gene data show CDR1 as SGHRS and CDR2 as YFSETQ. This CDR3 region has 14 residues. V shed 8 bases, J shed 1 base, and the junction held 8 bases outside the gene matches. The CDR3 coding sequence is TGCGCCAGTCGGGACTATAACTCCCAAGAGACCCAGTACTTC. It is translated as CASRDYNSQETQYF.

Written as DNA, the CDR3 is TGTGCCAGCAGTTTCGGGGTCCAGTCACCCCTCCACTTT. Its translation is CASSFGVQSPLHF. The V gene is TRBV12-3 or TRBV12-4, the J gene TRBJ1-6; D call uncertain. The CDR3 has 13 amino acids. The V gene lost 3 bases and the J gene lost 10 bases, with 10 bases spanning the gap.

The rearrangement joins TRBV7-2 to TRBJ2-1; D is unresolved. V gave up 3 bases and J gave up 0 bases, with 15 bases separating them. Germline V gives CDR1 SGHTA, CDR2 FQGNSA. This CDR3 region has 17 residues. Here the CDR3 reads CASSFQRGPSSYNEQFF. The DNA of the CDR3 is TGTGCCAGCAGCTTTCAGCGTGGCCCGAGCTCCTACAATGAGCAGTTCTTC.

This chain uses TRBV7-8 with TRBJ1-5; D is perhaps TRBD1 (5 bases). CDR3 length: 20 amino acids. The germline CDR1 and CDR2 sequences are SGHVS and FQNEAQ. The germline V and J ends were trimmed by 4 bases and 5 bases, with 30 bases remaining between them. CDR3: CASSSPGTEGASFRDQPQHF. CDR3 nucleotide sequence: TGTGCCAGCAGCTCTCCCGGGACGGAGGGTGCGAGTTTCCGAGATCAGCCCCAGCATTTT.

The V call is TRBV7-9, the J call TRBJ2-7; D is possibly TRBD1 (6 bases). The CDR3 runs to 16 residues. CDR1 and CDR2 (germline): SEHNR, FQNEAQ (reference sequence). The V and J ends lost 5 bases and 3 bases respectively, with 20 bases between them. The CDR3 DNA reads as TGTGCCAGCAGCAACCGGGACACGTCGAATCACTACGAGCAGTACTTC. It specifies CASSNRDTSNHYEQYF.

The chain couples TRBV5-6 to TRBJ2-7; no definite D call. V was pared by 0 bases and J by 0 bases, with 7 bases between. The V gene's germline CDR1 is SGHDT and CDR2 YYEEEE. CDR3 size: 14 residues. CDR3 protein: CASSLGESSYEQYF. The DNA for the CDR3 is TGTGCCAGCAGCTTGGGAGAAAGCTCCTACGAGCAGTACTTC.

The gene calls are TRBV5-1 and TRBJ2-3; D is undetermined. The germline V gene encodes CDR1 SGHRS and CDR2 YFSETQ. The CDR3 extends over 14 amino acids. Trimming left V 0 bases short and J 4 bases short, with 9 bases between. CDR3 sequence: CASSLGSSADTQYF. The DNA for the CDR3 is TGCGCCAGCAGCTTGGGAAGCTCGGCAGATACGCAGTATTTT.

This clone was detected a few times. Written as DNA, the CDR3 is TGTGCCAGCAGCTGGCAGGGACAGCGGAACACTGAAGCTTTCTTT. It encodes CASSWQGQRNTEAFF. The chain has TRBV11-2 and TRBJ1-1; 7 nucleotides line up with TRBD1. Germline CDR1 is SGHAT and CDR2 is FQNNGV. V lost 4 bases to trimming and J lost 1 base; unmatched junction nucleotides: 6. This CDR3 is built from 15 residues.

The chain links TRBV29-1 to TRBJ2-4, with D perhaps matching TRBD1 or TRBD2 (5 bases each). This CDR3 has 12 amino acids. Between the trimmed V and J ends, which lost 5 bases and 12 bases, there was a span of 17 bases. Per the germline V gene, CDR1 is SQVTM and CDR2 is ANQGSEA. CDR3 DNA: TGCAGCGTTCGGGGCAGTGTTAGAGCTCAGTACTTC. Its protein is CSVRGSVRAQYF.

Only a few counts were recorded for this clone. This chain joins TRBV15 and TRBJ2-7; TRBD2 agrees at 7 bases. The junction had 5 bases not matched to a gene; V was cut back by 4 bases and J by 8 bases. The CDR3 extends over 12 amino acids. Germline V gene lookup returns CDR1 LNHNV and CDR2 YYDKDF (reference sequence). In DNA, the CDR3 is TGTGCCACCAGCACCGGACTAGAAAAGCAGTACTTC. The encoded protein is CATSTGLEKQYF.

This chain uses TRBV27 with TRBJ1-4, with 7 bases fitting TRBD1. CDR1 is MNHEY and CDR2 is SMNVEV in the germline V gene (reference sequence). The CDR3 length is 15 residues. J was trimmed by 2 bases and V by 4 bases; bases with no gene match: 4. The CDR3 DNA reads TGTGCCAGCAGTTCCTCAGGGGGTACTAATGAAAAACTGTTTTTT. This translates into CASSSSGGTNEKLFF.

In DNA form, the CDR3 reads TGTGCCTGGAGTGTAGAGGGCTACTATGGCTACACCTTC. Amino acids: CAWSVEGYYGYTF. The J gene is TRBJ1-2, the V gene TRBV30; D remains ambiguous. V lost 0 bases and J lost 3, with 8 bases in between. CDR3 length equals 13 residues. Looked up from germline, CDR1 is GTSNPN and CDR2 is SVGIG (reference sequence).

The J gene is TRBJ2-1, the V gene TRBV9; perhaps TRBD2 as D (5 bases). Germline CDR1 and CDR2: SGDLS and YYNGEE. The CDR3 has 14 residues. Trimming removed 4 bases at V and 5 bases at J, with 13 bases between. CDR3 loop: CASSPRVGNNEQFF. The CDR3 DNA reads TGTGCCAGCAGCCCGCGGGTAGGCAACAATGAGCAGTTCTTC.

This clone was observed once. V gene TRBV7-2 combines with J gene TRBJ1-4; TRBD1 is a possible D gene (5 bases). V was cut by 2 bases and J by 4 bases, with 8 bases left in between. This CDR3 has 14 residues. The germline CDR1 and CDR2 sequences are SGHTA and FQGNSA. The CDR3 nucleotides read TGTGCCAGCAGCTTACAGGGCGTTAATGAAAAACTGTTTTTT. Translating it yields CASSLQGVNEKLFF.

This clone has just a few counts. The chain has TRBV9 and TRBJ2-5; perhaps D is TRBD1 or TRBD2 (5 bases each). Germline V gene lookup returns CDR1 SGDLS and CDR2 YYNGEE. Deletions cut 2 bases from V and 3 bases from J, with 20 bases between. This CDR3 has 17 amino acids. CDR3 nucleotides: TGTGCCAGCAGCGTGGGGCCAGGGAGATCGGGGAAAGAGACCCAGTACTTC. This encodes CASSVGPGRSGKETQYF.

The CDR3 sequence is CASSPGTRSSYEQYF. The CDR3 DNA follows: TGTGCCAGCAGCCCTGGGACTCGAAGCTCCTACGAGCAGTACTTC. V usage is TRBV4-2 and J usage is TRBJ2-7; D is possibly TRBD2 (6 bases). This CDR3 is built from 15 residues. Germline lookup yields CDR1 LGHNA and CDR2 YNFKEQ. Trimming stripped 4 bases from V and 0 bases from J, with 13 bases between.